Included here is one TCR beta chain sequence, with context. The data were taken from a study of blood T cell repertoires in COVID-19. Across the study: Acute and convalescent COVID-19 samples came from the United States, Italy and Spain. T cells, B-cell-depleted T cells, or PBMCs provided the cDNA or gDNA that served as material.

CDR3 size: 15 residues. Germline V lookup: CDR1 SGHRS, CDR2 YFSETQ. The V gene lost 0 bases and the J gene lost 7 bases, with 11 bases spanning the gap. Authors' processing steps: Amplification with reference gene primers provided the estimates of nucleated cell counts. Libraries were prepared by immunoSEQ multiplex PCR; TCRdb keeps only in-frame clonotypes and omits some of them. D and trimming were read from the DNA, whereas the V and J calls and clone size are those reported in that table. Among 270,000 or so clones listed, roughly 89% were seen once. The chain has TRBV5-1 and TRBJ1-6; no definite D call. Material for sequencing was peripheral blood. The source of this sequence is a woman in her thirties or forties who had recovered from COVID-19. The CDR3, as DNA: TGCGCCAGCAGCTTGGACCCAGCCGGGAATTCACCCCTCCACTTT. It is translated as CASSLDPAGNSPLHF.